This T cell receptor (beta chain) is drawn from a study of T-cell reconstitution after alpha-beta-depleted transplantation in children. Preparation of the TCRbeta library used unique molecular identifiers. From the PCR reads, TCRdb called clonotypes with MiXCR, one entry per CDR3 protein. The sample contains roughly 89,000 distinct CDR3 sequences, about 12% of which appear only once. CDR3 length: 17 residues. Trimming cost V 4 bases and J 5 bases; bases outside gene matches: 16. Germline-derived CDR1 and CDR2 are SGHTA and FQGNSA. This clonotype was seen ten or more times. V and J are TRBV7-2 and TRBJ2-5, with TRBD2 matching 7 bases. This receptor was taken from a human donor who donated a stem cell graft to a child with inherited bone marrow failure. Sequencing was performed on PBMCs from the stem cell graft donor, taken from the stem cell graft. This CDR3 is CASSSSPSGGLGETQYF. As DNA, the CDR3 is TGTGCCAGCAGCTCCTCCCCTAGCGGTGGGCTGGGGGAGACCCAGTACTTC.